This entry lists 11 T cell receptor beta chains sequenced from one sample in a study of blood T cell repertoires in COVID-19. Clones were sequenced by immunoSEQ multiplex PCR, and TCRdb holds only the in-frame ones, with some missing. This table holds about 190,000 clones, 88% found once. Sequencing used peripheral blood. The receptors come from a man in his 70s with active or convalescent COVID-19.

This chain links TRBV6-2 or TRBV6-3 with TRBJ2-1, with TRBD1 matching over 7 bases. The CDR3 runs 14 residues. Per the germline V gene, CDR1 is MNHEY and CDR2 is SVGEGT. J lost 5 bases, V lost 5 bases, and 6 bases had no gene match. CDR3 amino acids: CASSRTGGDNEQFF. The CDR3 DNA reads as TGTGCCAGCAGTCGGACAGGTGGGGACAATGAGCAGTTCTTC.

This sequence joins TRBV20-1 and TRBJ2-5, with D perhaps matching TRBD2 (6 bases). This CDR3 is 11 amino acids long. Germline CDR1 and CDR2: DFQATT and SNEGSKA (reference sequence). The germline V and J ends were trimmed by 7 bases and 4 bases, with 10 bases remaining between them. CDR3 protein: CSGRTTETQYF. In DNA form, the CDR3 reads TGCAGTGGAAGGACTACAGAGACCCAGTACTTC.

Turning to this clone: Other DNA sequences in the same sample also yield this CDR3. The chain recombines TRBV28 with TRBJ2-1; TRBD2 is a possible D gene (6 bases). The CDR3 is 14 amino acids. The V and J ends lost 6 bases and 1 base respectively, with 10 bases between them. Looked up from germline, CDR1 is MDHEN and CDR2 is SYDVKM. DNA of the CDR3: TGTGCCAGCAGAGGGGCGGGATCCTACAATGAGCAGTTCTTC. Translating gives CASRGAGSYNEQFF.

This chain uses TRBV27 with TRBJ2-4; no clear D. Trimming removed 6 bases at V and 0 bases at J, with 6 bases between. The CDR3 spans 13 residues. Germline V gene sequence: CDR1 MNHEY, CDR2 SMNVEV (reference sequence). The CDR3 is CASSELAKNIQYF. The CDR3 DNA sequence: TGTGCCAGCAGCGAACTAGCCAAAAACATTCAGTACTTC.

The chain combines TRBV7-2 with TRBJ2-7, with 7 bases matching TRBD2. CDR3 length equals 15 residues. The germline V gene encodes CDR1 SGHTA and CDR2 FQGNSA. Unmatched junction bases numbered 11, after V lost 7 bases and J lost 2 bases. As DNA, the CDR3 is TGTGCCAGCACCCCAAGCCCGGGAGGCACCTACGAGCAGTACTTC. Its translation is CASTPSPGGTYEQYF.

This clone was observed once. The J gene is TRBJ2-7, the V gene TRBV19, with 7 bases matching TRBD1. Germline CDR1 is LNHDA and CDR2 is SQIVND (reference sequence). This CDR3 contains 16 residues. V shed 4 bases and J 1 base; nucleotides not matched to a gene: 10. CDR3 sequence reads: CASSRRSWDRSYEQYF. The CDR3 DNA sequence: TGTGCCAGTAGTAGGCGTAGTTGGGACAGATCCTACGAGCAGTACTTC. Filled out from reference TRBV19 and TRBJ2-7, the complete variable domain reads DGGITQSPKYLFRKEGQNVTLSCEQNLNHDAMYWYRQDPGQGLRLIYYSQIVNDFQKGDIAEGYSVSREKKESFPLTVTSAQKNPTAFYLCASSRRSWDRSYEQYFGPGTRLTVT.

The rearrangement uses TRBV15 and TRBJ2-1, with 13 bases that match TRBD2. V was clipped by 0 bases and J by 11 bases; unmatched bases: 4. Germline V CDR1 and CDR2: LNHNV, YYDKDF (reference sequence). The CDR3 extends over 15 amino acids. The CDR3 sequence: CATSREGLAGAKQFF. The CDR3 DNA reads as TGTGCCACCAGCAGAGAAGGACTAGCGGGAGCGAAGCAGTTCTTC.

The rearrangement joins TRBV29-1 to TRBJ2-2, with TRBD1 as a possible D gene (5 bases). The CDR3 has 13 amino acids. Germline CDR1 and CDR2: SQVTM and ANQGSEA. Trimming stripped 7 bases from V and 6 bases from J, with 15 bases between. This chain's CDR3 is CSGAPLGAGELFF. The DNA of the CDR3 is TGCAGCGGAGCCCCGCTAGGGGCCGGGGAGCTGTTTTTT.

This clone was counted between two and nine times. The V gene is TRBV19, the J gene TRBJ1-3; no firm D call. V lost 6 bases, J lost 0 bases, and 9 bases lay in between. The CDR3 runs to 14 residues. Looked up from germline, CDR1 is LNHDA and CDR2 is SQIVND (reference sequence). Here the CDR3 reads CASRRVFSGNTIYF. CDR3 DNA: TGTGCCAGTAGACGGGTCTTCTCTGGAAACACCATATATTTT.

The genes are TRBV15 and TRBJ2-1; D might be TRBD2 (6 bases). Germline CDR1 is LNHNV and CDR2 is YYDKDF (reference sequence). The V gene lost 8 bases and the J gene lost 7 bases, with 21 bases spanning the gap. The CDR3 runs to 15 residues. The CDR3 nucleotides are TGTGCCACCTCCTCGGTGGAGGGAAGGTCAAATGAGCAGTTCTTC. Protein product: CATSSVEGRSNEQFF. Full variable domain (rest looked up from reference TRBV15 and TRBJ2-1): DAMVIQNPRYQVTQFGKPVTLSCSQTLNHNVMYWYQQKSSQAPKLLFHYYDKDFNNEADTPDNFQSRRPNTSFCFLDIRSPGLGDTAMYLCATSSVEGRSNEQFFGPGTRLTVL.

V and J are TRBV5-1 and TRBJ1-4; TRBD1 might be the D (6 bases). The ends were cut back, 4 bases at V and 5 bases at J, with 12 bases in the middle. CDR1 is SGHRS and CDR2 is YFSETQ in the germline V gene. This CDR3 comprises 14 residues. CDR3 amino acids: CASSGGQPNEKLFF. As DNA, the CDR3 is TGCGCCAGCAGCGGTGGACAGCCGAATGAAAAACTGTTTTTT.